The 22 T cell receptor beta chains in this list originate from one sample, sequenced in a study of blood T cell repertoires in COVID-19. The repertoire was sequenced with immunoSEQ multiplex PCR; TCRdb's copy has only in-frame clones and lacks some. This sample has some 80,000 clones, with roughly nine tenths found just once. What was sequenced was peripheral blood. These receptors were collected from an elderly woman with active or convalescent COVID-19.

The chain carries TRBV18 and TRBJ1-2; possible D gene TRBD1, 6 bases. Germline V gene data show CDR1 as KGHSH and CDR2 as LQKENI. V was cut by 1 base and J by 2 bases, with 14 bases left in between. CDR3 length: 16 residues. The CDR3 nucleotides read TGTGCCAGCTCACCACTTGTCCCGGACAGAAACTATGGCTACACCTTC. Protein: CASSPLVPDRNYGYTF.

The CDR3 protein is CASSTGGVRGPQHF. CDR3 nucleotides: TGTGCCAGCAGTACCGGAGGGGTACGGGGGCCCCAGCATTTT. This chain uses TRBV6-5 with TRBJ1-5, with D tentatively TRBD1 (5 bases). Trimming cost V 5 bases and J 9 bases, with 17 bases left between them. Germline assignment: CDR1 MNHEY and CDR2 SVGAGI. The CDR3 length is 14 residues.

This rearrangement joins TRBV29-1 to TRBJ1-1; 10 nucleotides line up with TRBD1. With V trimmed by 7 bases and J by 8 bases, 10 bases remained unmatched. CDR3 length: 13 amino acids. Germline CDR1 is SQVTM and CDR2 is ANQGSEA. CDR3 in DNA: TGCAGCGCTTTGACAGGGGGCGCGAAAGAAGCTTTCTTT. Amino acids: CSALTGGAKEAFF.

V is TRBV19 and J is TRBJ2-2; no clear D. The CDR3 has 15 amino acids. CDR1 LNHDA and CDR2 SQIVND come from the germline V gene (reference sequence). Trimming removed 7 bases from V and 0 bases from J, with 12 bases in between. The CDR3, as DNA: TGTGCCAGTAAACTCGCAGGCTCGAACACCGGGGAGCTGTTTTTT. This sequence encodes CASKLAGSNTGELFF.

The chain combines TRBV3-1 (or the pseudogene TRBV3-2) with TRBJ2-5, with 10 nucleotides matching TRBD2. This CDR3 is built from 16 residues. Germline values: CDR1 LGHDT, CDR2 YNNKEL (reference sequence). J gave up 5 bases and V 1 base, and 7 bases lay outside the gene matches. CDR3 coding DNA: TGTGCCAGCAGCCAAGGGGGTAGCGGGGGGTCGGAGACCCAGTACTTC. Protein product: CASSQGGSGGSETQYF.

The CDR3 DNA sequence: TGTGCCAGCAGCCACGGGAGCGGGGGGAGCTCCTACGAGCAGTACTTC. It translates to CASSHGSGGSSYEQYF. The chain uses TRBV27 and TRBJ2-7; the match to TRBD2 covers 9 bases. Germline CDR1 and CDR2: MNHEY and SMNVEV (reference sequence). The CDR3 is 16 amino acids. V dropped 6 bases and J dropped 0; count of bases not matched to a gene: 9.

DNA of the CDR3: TGTGCCAGCACCCCCGGCAGCGGGGCTGCTTGGGAGGAGCTGTTTTTT. As protein: CASTPGSGAAWEELFF. The V gene is TRBV9, the J gene TRBJ2-2; 7 positions match TRBD2. The CDR3 extends over 16 amino acids. Losses at the gene ends were 6 bases for V and 10 bases for J; bases not matched to a gene: 18. Per germline, CDR1 SGDLS and CDR2 YYNGEE.

The chain recombines TRBV7-9 with TRBJ1-2; a possible D gene is TRBD1 (6 bases). V was shortened by 2 bases and J by 5 bases, with 21 bases between the two germline ends. Germline V gives CDR1 SEHNR, CDR2 FQNEAQ (reference sequence). CDR3 length: 17 residues. CDR3 DNA: TGTGCCAGCAGCTTACGACGGGGGGCGCTGGATTGGTATGGCTACACCTTC. It specifies CASSLRRGALDWYGYTF.

The chain uses TRBV27 and TRBJ1-5; D not certain. The V gene's germline CDR1 is MNHEY and CDR2 SMNVEV (reference sequence). Trimming stripped 4 bases from V and 1 base from J, with 11 bases between. CDR3 length: 15 residues. The CDR3 nucleotides read TGTGCCAGCAGTTCCCACAGTGGAAGCAATCAGCCCCAGCATTTT. Amino acid sequence: CASSSHSGSNQPQHF.

CDR3 DNA sequence: TGTGCCAGCAGCTCACGACCCGGGACAACTAGCACAGATACGCAGTATTTT. As protein: CASSSRPGTTSTDTQYF. V and J are TRBV5-5 and TRBJ2-3; weak D call: TRBD1 (6 bases). V was pared by 3 bases and J by 0 bases, with 17 bases between. Germline lookup yields CDR1 SGHKS and CDR2 YYEKEE (reference sequence). The CDR3 consists of 17 residues.

This clone was seen a few times. The genes are TRBV7-2 and TRBJ1-4; D remains ambiguous. The CDR3 has 16 amino acids. The germline V and J ends were trimmed by 2 bases and 1 base, with 11 bases remaining between them. CDR1 SGHTA and CDR2 FQGNSA come from the germline V gene. This CDR3 is CASSLKPPGTNEKLFF. CDR3 nucleotides: TGTGCCAGCAGCTTAAAACCGCCAGGAACTAATGAAAAACTGTTTTTT.

The chain couples TRBV10-3 to TRBJ1-5, with 7 bases aligning to TRBD1. Per germline, CDR1 ENHRY and CDR2 SYGVKD. The CDR3 length is 14 residues. V was pared by 2 bases and J by 4 bases, with 2 bases of the junction left unmatched. CDR3 amino acids: CAISEGTENQPQHF. The CDR3 nucleotides read TGTGCCATCAGTGAGGGGACAGAGAATCAGCCCCAGCATTTT.

The chain recombines TRBV6-4 with TRBJ1-5, with TRBD1 matching over 8 bases. V was clipped by 8 bases and J by 1 base; unmatched bases: 10. Germline V gene lookup returns CDR1 MRHNA and CDR2 SNTAGT. This CDR3 spans 16 amino acids. This CDR3 is CASLIRQGNSNQPQHF. The CDR3 DNA reads TGTGCCAGCCTTATCCGACAGGGGAACAGCAATCAGCCCCAGCATTTT.

This clone has just a few counts. This chain connects TRBV6-2 or TRBV6-3 to TRBJ1-5; D is ambiguous. V lost 6 bases and J lost 0, with 12 bases in between. Germline CDR1 and CDR2: MNHEY and SVGEGT. The length of the CDR3 is 15 residues. The CDR3 here is CASSQQSYSNQPQHF. Written as DNA, the CDR3 is TGTGCCAGCAGCCAACAGAGTTATAGCAATCAGCCCCAGCATTTT.

This clone was recorded once. The chain combines TRBV4-3 with TRBJ2-7; TRBD2 is a possible D gene (6 bases). Trimming shortened V by 3 bases and J by 8 bases, and 14 bases separated the two germline ends. This CDR3 is built from 13 residues. Germline V lookup: CDR1 LGHNA, CDR2 YSLEER. The DNA for the CDR3 is TGCGCCAGCAGCCAGGGGGAGGTCGGGCAGCAGTACTTC. As protein: CASSQGEVGQQYF.

The rearrangement uses TRBV9 and TRBJ1-6, with TRBD1 as a possible D gene (6 bases). This CDR3 spans 16 amino acids. The germline V gene has CDR1 SGDLS and CDR2 YYNGEE. The ends were cut back, 4 bases at V and 6 bases at J, with 17 bases in the middle. The CDR3 protein is CASSPLGTQSNSPLHF. The CDR3 bases are TGTGCCAGCAGCCCTCTTGGGACACAGTCTAATTCACCCCTCCACTTT.

V gene TRBV7-8 combines with J gene TRBJ1-2, with 8 bases lining up with TRBD1. The CDR3 has 15 residues. Germline trimming cut 5 bases from V and 7 bases from J; bases unmatched to any gene: 12. Looked up from germline, CDR1 is SGHVS and CDR2 is FQNEAQ. CDR3 residues: CASSPDRGPPAGYTF. CDR3 sequence (DNA): TGTGCCAGCAGCCCAGACAGGGGTCCTCCCGCTGGCTACACCTTC.

V gene TRBV9 combines with J gene TRBJ1-1; 7 bases agree with TRBD1. The CDR3 spans 15 residues. Losses at the gene ends were 0 bases for V and 2 bases for J; bases not matched to a gene: 4. Germline loops: CDR1 SGDLS, CDR2 YYNGEE. CDR3 DNA sequence: TGTGCCAGCAGCGTAGACCAGGGGGTAAACACTGAAGCTTTCTTT. The encoded protein is CASSVDQGVNTEAFF.

This clone showed up just a few times. This sequence joins TRBV12-5 and TRBJ2-5; D is unclear. The CDR3 runs to 15 residues. V was clipped by 0 bases and J by 2 bases, with 10 bases between them. Germline CDR1 is LGHNT and CDR2 is FRNRAP. Here the CDR3 DNA reads TGTGCTAGTGGTTTGGTTTACCGGGTACAAGAGACCCAGTACTTC. It specifies CASGLVYRVQETQYF.

The rearrangement links TRBV29-1 to TRBJ2-2, with 8 positions matching TRBD1. The CDR3 runs to 13 residues. Germline loops: CDR1 SQVTM, CDR2 ANQGSEA. The trim removed 6 bases at V and 4 bases at J, leaving 4 bases unmatched. CDR3 residues: CSVYRGATGELFF. For the CDR3, the DNA is TGCAGCGTCTACAGGGGGGCCACCGGGGAGCTGTTTTTT.

V is TRBV29-1 and J is TRBJ2-3; 8 bases fit TRBD2. Germline loops: CDR1 SQVTM, CDR2 ANQGSEA. The junction had 4 bases not matched to a gene; V was cut back by 5 bases and J by 0 bases. CDR3 length equals 14 residues. CDR3 amino acids: CSVSRGGSTDTQYF. DNA for the CDR3: TGCAGCGTTTCCCGGGGGGGGAGCACAGATACGCAGTATTTT.

The chain is built from TRBV9 and TRBJ2-2; no firm D call. The CDR3 runs 15 residues. Per germline, CDR1 SGDLS and CDR2 YYNGEE. V was clipped by 0 bases and J by 2 bases, with 8 bases between them. CDR3 in amino acids: CASSVDGGNTGELFF. CDR3 nucleotides: TGTGCCAGCAGCGTAGATGGCGGTAACACCGGGGAGCTGTTTTTT.